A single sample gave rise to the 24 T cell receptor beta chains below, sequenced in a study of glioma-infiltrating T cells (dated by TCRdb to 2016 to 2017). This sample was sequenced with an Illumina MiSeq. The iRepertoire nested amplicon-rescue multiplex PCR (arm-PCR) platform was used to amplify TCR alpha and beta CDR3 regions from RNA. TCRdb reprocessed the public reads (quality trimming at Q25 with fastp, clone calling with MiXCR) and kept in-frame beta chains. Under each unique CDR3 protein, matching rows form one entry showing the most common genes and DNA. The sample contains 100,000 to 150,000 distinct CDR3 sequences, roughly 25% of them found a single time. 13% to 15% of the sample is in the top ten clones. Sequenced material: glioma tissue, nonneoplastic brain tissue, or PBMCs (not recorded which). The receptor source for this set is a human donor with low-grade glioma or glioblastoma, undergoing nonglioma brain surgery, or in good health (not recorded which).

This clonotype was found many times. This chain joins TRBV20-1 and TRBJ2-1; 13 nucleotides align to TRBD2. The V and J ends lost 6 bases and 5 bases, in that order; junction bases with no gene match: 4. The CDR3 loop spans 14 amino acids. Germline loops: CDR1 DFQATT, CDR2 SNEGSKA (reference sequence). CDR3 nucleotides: TGCAGTGCGGGGACTAGCGGGAATCACAATGAGCAGTTCTTC. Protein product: CSAGTSGNHNEQFF.

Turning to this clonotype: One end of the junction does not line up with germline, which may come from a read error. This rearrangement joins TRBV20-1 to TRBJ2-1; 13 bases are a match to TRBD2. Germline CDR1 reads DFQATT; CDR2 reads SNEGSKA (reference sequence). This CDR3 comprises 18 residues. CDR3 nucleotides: TGCAGTGTTAGAGATGCGGGACTAGCGGGGCAAAATTACAATGAGCAGTTCTTC. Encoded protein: CSVRDAGLAGQNYNEQFF.

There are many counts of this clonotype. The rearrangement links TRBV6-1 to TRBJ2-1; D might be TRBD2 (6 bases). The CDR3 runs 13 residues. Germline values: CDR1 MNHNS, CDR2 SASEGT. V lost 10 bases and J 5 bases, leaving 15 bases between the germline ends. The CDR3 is CATGGSVHNEQFF. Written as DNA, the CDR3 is TGTGCCACCGGGGGATCGGTGCACAATGAGCAGTTCTTC.

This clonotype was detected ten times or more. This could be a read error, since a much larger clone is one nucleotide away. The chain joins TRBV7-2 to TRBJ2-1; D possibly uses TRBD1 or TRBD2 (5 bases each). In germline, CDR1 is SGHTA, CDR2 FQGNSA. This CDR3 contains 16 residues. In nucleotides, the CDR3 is TGTGCCAGCGGCTTAGCAGGGACGAGCTCCTACAATGAGCAGTTCTTC. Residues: CASGLAGTSSYNEQFF.

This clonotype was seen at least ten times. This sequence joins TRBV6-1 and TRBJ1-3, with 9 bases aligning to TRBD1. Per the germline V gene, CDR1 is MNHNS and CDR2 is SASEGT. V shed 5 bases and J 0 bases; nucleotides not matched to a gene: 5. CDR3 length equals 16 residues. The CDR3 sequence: CASSFGQGSSGNTIYF. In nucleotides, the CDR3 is TGTGCCAGCAGTTTTGGACAGGGGAGCTCTGGAAACACCATATATTTT.

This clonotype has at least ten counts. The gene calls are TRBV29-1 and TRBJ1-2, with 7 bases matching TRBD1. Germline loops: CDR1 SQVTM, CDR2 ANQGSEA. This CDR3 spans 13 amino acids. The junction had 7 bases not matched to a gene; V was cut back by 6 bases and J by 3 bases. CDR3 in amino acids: CSVSGQVDYGYTF. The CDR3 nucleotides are TGCAGCGTCTCTGGACAGGTCGACTATGGCTACACCTTC. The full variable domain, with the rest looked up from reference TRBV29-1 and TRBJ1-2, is SAVISQKPSRDICQRGTSLTIQCQVDSQVTMMFWYRQQPGQSLTLIATANQGSEATYESGFVIDKFPISRPNLTFSTLTVSNMSPEDSSIYLCSVSGQVDYGYTFGSGTRLTVV.

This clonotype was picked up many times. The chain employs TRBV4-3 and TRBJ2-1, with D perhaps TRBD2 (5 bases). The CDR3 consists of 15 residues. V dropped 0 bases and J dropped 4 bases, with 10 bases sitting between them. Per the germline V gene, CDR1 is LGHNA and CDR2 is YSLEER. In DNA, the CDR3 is TGCGCCAGCAGCCAAGACACGGGATGGTACAATGAGCAGTTCTTC. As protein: CASSQDTGWYNEQFF.

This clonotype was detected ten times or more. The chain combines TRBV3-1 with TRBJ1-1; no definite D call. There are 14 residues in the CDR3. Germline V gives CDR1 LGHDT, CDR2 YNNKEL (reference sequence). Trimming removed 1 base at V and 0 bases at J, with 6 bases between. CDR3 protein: CASSQGIMNTEAFF. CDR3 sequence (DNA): TGTGCCAGCAGCCAAGGAATCATGAACACTGAAGCTTTCTTT.

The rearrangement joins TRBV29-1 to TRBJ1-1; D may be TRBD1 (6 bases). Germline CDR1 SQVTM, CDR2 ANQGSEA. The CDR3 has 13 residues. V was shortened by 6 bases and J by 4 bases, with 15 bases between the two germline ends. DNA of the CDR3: TGCAGCGTCCGGACAGCCCCCGGCACTGAAGCTTTCTTT. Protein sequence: CSVRTAPGTEAFF.

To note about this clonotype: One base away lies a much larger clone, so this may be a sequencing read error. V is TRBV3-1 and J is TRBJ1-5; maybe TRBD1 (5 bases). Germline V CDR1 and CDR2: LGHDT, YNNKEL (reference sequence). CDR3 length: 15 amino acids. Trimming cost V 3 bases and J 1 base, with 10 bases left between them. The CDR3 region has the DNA TGTGCCAGCAGCCAGCTCGGGGGGAGCAATCAGCCCCAGCATTTT. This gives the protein CASSQLGGSNQPQHF.

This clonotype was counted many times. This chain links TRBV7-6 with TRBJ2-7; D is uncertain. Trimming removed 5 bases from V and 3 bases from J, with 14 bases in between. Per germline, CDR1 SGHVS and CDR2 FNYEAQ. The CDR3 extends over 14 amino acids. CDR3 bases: TGTGCCAGCAGCCCCCAAGCCGACTTCTACGAGCAGTACTTC. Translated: CASSPQADFYEQYF. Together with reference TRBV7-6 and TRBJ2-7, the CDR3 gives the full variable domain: GAGVSQSPRYKVTKRGQDVALRCDPISGHVSLYWYRQALGQGPEFLTYFNYEAQQDKSGLPNDRFSAERPEGSISTLTIQRTEQRDSAMYRCASSPQADFYEQYFGPGTRLTVT.

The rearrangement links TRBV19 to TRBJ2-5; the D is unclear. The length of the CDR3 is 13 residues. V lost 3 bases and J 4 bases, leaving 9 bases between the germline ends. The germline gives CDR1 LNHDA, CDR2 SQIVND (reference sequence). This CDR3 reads CASSIHLTETQYF. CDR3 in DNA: TGTGCCAGTAGTATCCATCTGACAGAGACCCAGTACTTC.

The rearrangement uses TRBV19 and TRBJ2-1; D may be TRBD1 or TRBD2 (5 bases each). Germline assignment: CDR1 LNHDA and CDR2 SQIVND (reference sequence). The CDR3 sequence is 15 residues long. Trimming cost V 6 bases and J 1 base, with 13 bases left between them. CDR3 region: CASSREQWSYNEQFF. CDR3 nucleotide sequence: TGTGCCAGTAGCAGGGAGCAATGGTCCTACAATGAGCAGTTCTTC.

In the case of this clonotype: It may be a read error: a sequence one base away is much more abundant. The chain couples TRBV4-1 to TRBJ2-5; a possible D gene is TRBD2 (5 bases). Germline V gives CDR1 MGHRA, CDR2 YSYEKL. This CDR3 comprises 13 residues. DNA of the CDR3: TGCGCCAGCAGCCAAGAAGAGGGCGAGACCAAGTACTTC. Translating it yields CASSQEEGETKYF.

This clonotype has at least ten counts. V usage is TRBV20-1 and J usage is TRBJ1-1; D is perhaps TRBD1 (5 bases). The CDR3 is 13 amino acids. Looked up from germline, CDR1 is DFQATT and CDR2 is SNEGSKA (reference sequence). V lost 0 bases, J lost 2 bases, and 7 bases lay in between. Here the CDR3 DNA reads TGCAGTGCTAGAGAGGGACTAAACACTGAAGCTTTCTTT. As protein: CSAREGLNTEAFF.

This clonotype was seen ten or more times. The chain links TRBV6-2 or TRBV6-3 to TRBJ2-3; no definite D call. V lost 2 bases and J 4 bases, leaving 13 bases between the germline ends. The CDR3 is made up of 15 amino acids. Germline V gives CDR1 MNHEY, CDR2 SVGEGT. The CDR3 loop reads CASSYPVSGADTQYF. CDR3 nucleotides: TGTGCCAGCAGTTACCCCGTTTCGGGCGCAGATACGCAGTATTTT.

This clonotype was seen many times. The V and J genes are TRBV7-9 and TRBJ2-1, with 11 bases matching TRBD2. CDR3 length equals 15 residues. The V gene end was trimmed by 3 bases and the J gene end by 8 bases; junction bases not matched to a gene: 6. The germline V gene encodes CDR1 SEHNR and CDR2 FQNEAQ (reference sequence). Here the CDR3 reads CASSFLAGGGYEQFF. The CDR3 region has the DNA TGTGCCAGCAGCTTCCTAGCGGGAGGAGGTTATGAGCAGTTCTTC.

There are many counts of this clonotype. CDR3 in amino acids: CASSQYKETQYF. CDR3 DNA: TGTGCCAGCAGCCAGTATAAGGAGACCCAGTACTTC. The chain is built from TRBV3-1 and TRBJ2-5, with unresolved D. The germline V gene encodes CDR1 LGHDT and CDR2 YNNKEL (reference sequence). Trimming cost V 3 bases and J 5 bases, with 7 bases left between them. CDR3 length: 12 amino acids.

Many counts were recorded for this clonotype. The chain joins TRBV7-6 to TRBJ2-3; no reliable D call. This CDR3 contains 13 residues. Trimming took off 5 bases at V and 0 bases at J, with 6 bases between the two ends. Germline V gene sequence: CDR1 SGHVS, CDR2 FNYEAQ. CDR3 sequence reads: CASSRDSTDTQYF. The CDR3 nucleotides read TGTGCCAGCAGCCGAGACAGCACAGATACGCAGTATTTT.

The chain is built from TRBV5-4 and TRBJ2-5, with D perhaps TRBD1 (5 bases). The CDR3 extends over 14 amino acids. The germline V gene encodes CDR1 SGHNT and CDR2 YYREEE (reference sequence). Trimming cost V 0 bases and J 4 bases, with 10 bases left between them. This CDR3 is CASSLEGVPETQYF. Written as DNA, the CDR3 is TGTGCCAGCAGCTTGGAAGGGGTCCCAGAGACCCAGTACTTC.

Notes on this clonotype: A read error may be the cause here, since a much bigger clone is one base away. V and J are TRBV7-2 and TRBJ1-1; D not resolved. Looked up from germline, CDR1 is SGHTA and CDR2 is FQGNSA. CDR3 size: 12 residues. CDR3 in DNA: TGTGCCAGCCGCTTAGGTTCTGTAGAAGCTTTCTTT. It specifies CASRLGSVEAFF.

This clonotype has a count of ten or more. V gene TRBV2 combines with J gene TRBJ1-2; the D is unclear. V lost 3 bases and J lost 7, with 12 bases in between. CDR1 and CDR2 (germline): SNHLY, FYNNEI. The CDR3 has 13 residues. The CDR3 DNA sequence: TGTGCCAGCAGTGATTACGCACCCGGTGGCTACACCTTC. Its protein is CASSDYAPGGYTF.

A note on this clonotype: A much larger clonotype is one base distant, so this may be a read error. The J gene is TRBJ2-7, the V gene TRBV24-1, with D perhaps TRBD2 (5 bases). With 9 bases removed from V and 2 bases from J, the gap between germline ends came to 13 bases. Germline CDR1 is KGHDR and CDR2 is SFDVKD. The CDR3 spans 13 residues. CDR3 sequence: CATAGLDPYEQYF. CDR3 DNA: TGTGCCACCGCGGGTTTGGACCCCTACGAGCAGTACTTC.

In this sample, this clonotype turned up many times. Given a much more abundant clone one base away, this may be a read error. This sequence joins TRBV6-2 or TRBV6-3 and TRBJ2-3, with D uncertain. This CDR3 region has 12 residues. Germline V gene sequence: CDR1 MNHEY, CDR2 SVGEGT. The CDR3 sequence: CSSSYFSDTQYF. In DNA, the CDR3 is TGTTCCAGCAGTTACTTCTCGGATACGCAGTATTTT.